This T cell receptor (beta chain) was sequenced for a study of untreated major depressive disorder. General observations from the study: Compared with controls, depressed patients showed more TRBV05-01 (Vbeta 5.1) usage in CD4+ T cells.

The CDR3 extends over 16 amino acids. Germline-derived CDR1 and CDR2 are SGHTA and FQGNSA. The V gene lost 5 bases and the J gene lost 4 bases, with 18 bases spanning the gap. This clone came up once. Its antigen remains unknown. Profiled with immunoSEQ multiplex PCR; TCRdb holds only in-frame clones, not every one. The sample has more than 20,000 clones; over 85% are singletons. Sequencing input: CD4+ T cells from PBMCs. The chain recombines TRBV7-2 with TRBJ2-4; D possibly uses TRBD1 or TRBD2 (5 bases each). The sequence was collected from a man aged 25 to 40 in good health. CDR3 sequence: CASSEGYVGHKNIQYF. As DNA, the CDR3 is TGTGCCAGCAGCGAGGGGTATGTCGGCCATAAAAACATTCAGTACTTC.